The 7 T cell receptor beta chains below were found in one sample sequenced in a study of a mutant IDH1 vaccine in newly diagnosed glioma. The data were produced by immunoSEQ multiplex PCR, yet TCRdb's version contains in-frame clones alone and is incomplete. The sample yields under 55,000 clones, roughly nine tenths seen once. Time point reported: week 11, during vaccination. It was 300 ug of mutant IDH1 20-mer peptide that made up each vaccine dose, given with topical imiquimod. These receptors have no known antigen. The specimen comprised PBMCs, sampled from a glioma patient whose treatment included an IDH1 peptide vaccine. The receptors here all came from a man in his forties or fifties with glioma.

This sequence joins TRBV28 and TRBJ2-2; the match to TRBD2 covers 12 bases. CDR3 length equals 16 residues. CDR1 is MDHEN and CDR2 is SYDVKM in the germline V gene. Germline trimming cut 3 bases from V and 7 bases from J; bases unmatched to any gene: 6. CDR3 in DNA: TGTGCCAGCAGTTTTCTAGCGGGAGGGCCTGACGGGGAGCTGTTTTTT. It encodes CASSFLAGGPDGELFF.

V gene TRBV5-1 combines with J gene TRBJ2-7; 7 positions agree with TRBD1. The CDR3 is 11 residues long. Unmatched junction bases numbered 5, after V lost 3 bases and J lost 11 bases. Germline V gene data show CDR1 as SGHRS and CDR2 as YFSETQ. The CDR3: CASSSGGREYF. The CDR3, as DNA: TGCGCCAGCAGCTCAGGGGGAAGAGAGTACTTC.

CDR3 sequence: CASSIVTGITGELFF. The CDR3 bases are TGTGCCAGTAGTATCGTCACAGGGATTACCGGGGAGCTGTTTTTT. The chain uses TRBV19 and TRBJ2-2; possibly TRBD1 for D (6 bases). Trimming left V 3 bases short and J 5 bases short, with 13 bases between. From germline, CDR1 is LNHDA and CDR2 SQIVND (reference sequence). The CDR3 totals 15 residues.

This sequence joins TRBV7-2 and TRBJ1-1, with 8 bases that match TRBD1. The CDR3 contains 15 residues. CDR1 and CDR2 from the germline V gene are SGHTA and FQGNSA. V trimming: 5 bases; J trimming: 0 bases; junction bases outside the gene matches: 5. The CDR3 loop reads CASSPQGAVNTEAFF. The CDR3 DNA reads as TGTGCCAGCAGCCCCCAGGGGGCGGTGAACACTGAAGCTTTCTTT.

The chain employs TRBV5-5 and TRBJ2-5; 11 bases line up with TRBD2. Trimming took 3 bases from V and 5 from J; bases not matched to a gene: 9. Per germline, CDR1 SGHKS and CDR2 YYEKEE (reference sequence). This CDR3 contains 16 residues. The CDR3 protein is CASSYSLLAGAETQYF. In DNA form, the CDR3 reads TGTGCCAGCAGCTACTCCCTACTAGCGGGGGCGGAGACCCAGTACTTC.

This chain uses TRBV5-1 with TRBJ1-1; 7 positions agree with TRBD1. CDR1 and CDR2 from the germline V gene are SGHRS and YFSETQ. CDR3 length: 15 residues. V shed 1 base, J shed 4 bases, and the junction held 7 bases outside the gene matches. The CDR3 here is CASSLLAGGVTEAFF. As DNA, the CDR3 is TGCGCCAGCAGCTTGCTGGCAGGGGGAGTCACTGAAGCTTTCTTT.

V is TRBV28 and J is TRBJ1-2; weak D call: TRBD1 (6 bases). The CDR3 covers 15 residues. Looked up from germline, CDR1 is MDHEN and CDR2 is SYDVKM. The V and J ends lost 4 bases and 0 bases respectively, with 12 bases between them. In nucleotides, the CDR3 is TGTGCCAGCAGTTCTACCGGGACATCTAACTATGGCTACACCTTC. Protein: CASSSTGTSNYGYTF.